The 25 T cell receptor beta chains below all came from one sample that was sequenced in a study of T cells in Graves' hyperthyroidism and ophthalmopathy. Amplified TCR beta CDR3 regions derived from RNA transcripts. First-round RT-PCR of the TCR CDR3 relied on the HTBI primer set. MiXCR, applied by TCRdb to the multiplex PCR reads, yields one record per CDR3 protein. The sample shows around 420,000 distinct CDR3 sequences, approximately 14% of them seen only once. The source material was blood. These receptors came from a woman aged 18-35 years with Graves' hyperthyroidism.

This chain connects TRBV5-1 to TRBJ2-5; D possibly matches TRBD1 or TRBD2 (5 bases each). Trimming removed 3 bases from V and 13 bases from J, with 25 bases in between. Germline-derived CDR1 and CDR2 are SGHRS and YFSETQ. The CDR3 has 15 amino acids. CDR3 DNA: TGCGCCAGCAGCTATTGGACCGGGGACCCCGCTGAACGGTACTTC. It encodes CASSYWTGDPAERYF.

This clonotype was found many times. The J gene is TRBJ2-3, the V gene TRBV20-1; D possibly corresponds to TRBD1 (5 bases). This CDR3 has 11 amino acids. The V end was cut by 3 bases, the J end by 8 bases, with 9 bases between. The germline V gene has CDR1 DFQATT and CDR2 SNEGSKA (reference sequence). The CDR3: CSASRQGTQYF. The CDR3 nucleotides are TGCAGTGCTAGTCGGCAGGGTACGCAGTATTTT.

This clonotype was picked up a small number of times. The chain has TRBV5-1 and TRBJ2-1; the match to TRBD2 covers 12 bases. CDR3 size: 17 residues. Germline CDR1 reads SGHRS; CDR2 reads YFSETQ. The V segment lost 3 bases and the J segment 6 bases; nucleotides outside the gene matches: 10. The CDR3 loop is CASSSETLAGGTNEQFF. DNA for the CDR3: TGCGCCAGCAGCTCTGAAACTCTAGCGGGGGGGACCAATGAGCAGTTCTTC.

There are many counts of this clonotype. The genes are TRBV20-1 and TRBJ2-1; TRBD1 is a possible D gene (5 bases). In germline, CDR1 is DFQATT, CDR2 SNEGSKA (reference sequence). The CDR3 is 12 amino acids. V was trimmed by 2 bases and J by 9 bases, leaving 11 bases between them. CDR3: CSARRGSGEQFF. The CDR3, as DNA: TGCAGTGCTAGAAGGGGCTCTGGTGAGCAGTTCTTC.

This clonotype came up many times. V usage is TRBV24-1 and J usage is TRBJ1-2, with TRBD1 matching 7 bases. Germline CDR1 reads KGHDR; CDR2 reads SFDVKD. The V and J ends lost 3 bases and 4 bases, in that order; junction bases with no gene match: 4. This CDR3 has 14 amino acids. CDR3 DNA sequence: TGTGCCACCAGTGATCCGGGACAGTTCTATGGCTACACCTTC. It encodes CATSDPGQFYGYTF.

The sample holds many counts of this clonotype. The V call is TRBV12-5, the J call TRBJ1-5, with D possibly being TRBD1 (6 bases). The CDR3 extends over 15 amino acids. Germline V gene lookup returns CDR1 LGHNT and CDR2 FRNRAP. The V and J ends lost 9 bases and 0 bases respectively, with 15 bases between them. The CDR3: CARNTKGDSNQPQHF. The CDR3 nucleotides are TGTGCTAGGAACACGAAGGGGGATAGCAATCAGCCCCAGCATTTT.

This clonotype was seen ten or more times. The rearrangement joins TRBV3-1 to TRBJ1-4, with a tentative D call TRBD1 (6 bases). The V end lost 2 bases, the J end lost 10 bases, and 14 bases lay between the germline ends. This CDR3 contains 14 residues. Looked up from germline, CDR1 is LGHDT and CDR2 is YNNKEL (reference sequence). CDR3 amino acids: CASSQLTGIGKLFF. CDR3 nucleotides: TGTGCCAGCAGCCAACTTACAGGGATAGGAAAACTGTTTTTT. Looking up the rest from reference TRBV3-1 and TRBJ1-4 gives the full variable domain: DTAVSQTPKYLVTQMGNDKSIKCEQNLGHDTMYWYKQDSKKFLKIMFSYNNKELIINETVPNRFSPKSPDKAHLNLHINSLELGDSAVYFCASSQLTGIGKLFFGSGTQLSVL.

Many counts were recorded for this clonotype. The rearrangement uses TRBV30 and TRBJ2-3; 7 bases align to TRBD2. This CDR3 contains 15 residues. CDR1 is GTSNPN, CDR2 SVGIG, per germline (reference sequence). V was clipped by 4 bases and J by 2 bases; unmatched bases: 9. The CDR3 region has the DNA TGTGCCTGGAAGGGGCGGGAGATCGACACAGATACGCAGTATTTT. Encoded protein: CAWKGREIDTDTQYF. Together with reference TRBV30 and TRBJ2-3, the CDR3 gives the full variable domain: SQTIHQWPATLVQPVGSPLSLECTVEGTSNPNLYWYRQAAGRGLQLLFYSVGIGQISSEVPQNLSASRPQDRQFILSSKKLLLSDSGFYLCAWKGREIDTDTQYFGPGTRLTVL.

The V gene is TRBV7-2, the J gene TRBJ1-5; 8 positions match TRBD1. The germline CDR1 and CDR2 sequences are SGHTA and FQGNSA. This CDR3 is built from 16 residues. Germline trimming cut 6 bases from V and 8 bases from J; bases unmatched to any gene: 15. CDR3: CASSQGILDRDKPQHF. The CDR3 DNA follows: TGTGCCAGCAGTCAAGGGATATTGGACAGGGATAAGCCCCAGCATTTT. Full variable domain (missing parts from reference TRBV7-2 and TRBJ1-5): GAGVSQSPSNKVTEKGKDVELRCDPISGHTALYWYRQSLGQGLEFLIYFQGNSAPDKSGLPSDRFSAERTGGSVSTLTIQRTQQEDSAVYLCASSQGILDRDKPQHFGDGTRLSIL.

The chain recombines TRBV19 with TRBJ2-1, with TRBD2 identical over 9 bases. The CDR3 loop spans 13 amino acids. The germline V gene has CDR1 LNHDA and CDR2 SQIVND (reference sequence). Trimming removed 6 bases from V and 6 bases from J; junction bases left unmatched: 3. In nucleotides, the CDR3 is TGTGCCAGTAGGAAGCGGGGGGTCAATGAGCAGTTCTTC. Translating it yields CASRKRGVNEQFF.

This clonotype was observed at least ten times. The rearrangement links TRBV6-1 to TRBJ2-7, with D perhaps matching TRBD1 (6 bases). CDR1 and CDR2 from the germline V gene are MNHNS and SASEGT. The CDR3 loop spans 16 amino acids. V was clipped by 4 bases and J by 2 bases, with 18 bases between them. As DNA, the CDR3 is TGTGCCAGCAGTGGACAGAGGCGACAGGCAGCCTACGAGCAGTACTTC. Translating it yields CASSGQRRQAAYEQYF.

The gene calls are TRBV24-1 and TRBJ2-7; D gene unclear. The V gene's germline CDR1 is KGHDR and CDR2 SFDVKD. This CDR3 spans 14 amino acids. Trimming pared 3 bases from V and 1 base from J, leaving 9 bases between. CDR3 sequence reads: CATSDTVRSYEQYF. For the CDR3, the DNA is TGTGCCACCAGTGATACAGTCAGGTCCTACGAGCAGTACTTC.

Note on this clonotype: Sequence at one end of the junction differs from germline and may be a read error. The CDR3 coding sequence is TGTACCAGCAGAAAAGGGGGCCAAGAGACCCAGTACTTC. Translation: CTSRKGGQETQYF. This rearrangement joins TRBV27 to TRBJ2-5, with TRBD1 as a possible D gene (6 bases). This CDR3 comprises 13 residues. CDR1 is MNHEY and CDR2 is SMNVEV in the germline V gene (reference sequence).

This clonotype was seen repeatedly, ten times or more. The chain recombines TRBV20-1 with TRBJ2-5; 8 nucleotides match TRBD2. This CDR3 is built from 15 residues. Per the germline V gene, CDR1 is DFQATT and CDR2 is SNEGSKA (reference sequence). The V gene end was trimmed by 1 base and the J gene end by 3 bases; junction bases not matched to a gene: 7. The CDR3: CSARVGTRPKETQYF. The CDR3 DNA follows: TGCAGTGCTAGAGTGGGGACTAGACCTAAAGAGACCCAGTACTTC.

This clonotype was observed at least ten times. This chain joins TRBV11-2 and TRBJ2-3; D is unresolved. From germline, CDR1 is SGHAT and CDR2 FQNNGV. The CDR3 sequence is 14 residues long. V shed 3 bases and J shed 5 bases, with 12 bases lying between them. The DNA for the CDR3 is TGTGCCAGCAGCTTCGACCCTGTGGGAGATACGCAGTATTTT. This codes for CASSFDPVGDTQYF.

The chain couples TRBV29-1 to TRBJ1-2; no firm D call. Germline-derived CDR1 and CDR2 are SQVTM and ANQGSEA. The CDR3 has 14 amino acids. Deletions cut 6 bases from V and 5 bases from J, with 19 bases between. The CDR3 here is CSVTVIGVEYGYTF. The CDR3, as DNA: TGCAGCGTCACGGTCATTGGGGTTGAGTATGGCTACACCTTC. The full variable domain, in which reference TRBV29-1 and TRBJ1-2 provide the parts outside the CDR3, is SAVISQKPSRDICQRGTSLTIQCQVDSQVTMMFWYRQQPGQSLTLIATANQGSEATYESGFVIDKFPISRPNLTFSTLTVSNMSPEDSSIYLCSVTVIGVEYGYTFGSGTRLTVV.

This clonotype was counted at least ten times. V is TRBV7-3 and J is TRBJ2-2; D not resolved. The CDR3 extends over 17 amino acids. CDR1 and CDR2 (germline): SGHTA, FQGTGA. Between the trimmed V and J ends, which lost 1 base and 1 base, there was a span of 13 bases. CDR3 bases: TGTGCCAGCAGCTTAAGAGCTACGGGCAAGAACACCGGGGAGCTGTTTTTT. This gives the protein CASSLRATGKNTGELFF.

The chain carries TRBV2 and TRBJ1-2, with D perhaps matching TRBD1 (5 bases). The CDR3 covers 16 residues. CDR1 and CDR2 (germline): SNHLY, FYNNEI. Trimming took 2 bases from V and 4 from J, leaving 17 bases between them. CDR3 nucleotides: TGTGCCAGCAGTGAAATGGACAAACGGGCAGGCTATGGCTACACCTTC. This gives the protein CASSEMDKRAGYGYTF.

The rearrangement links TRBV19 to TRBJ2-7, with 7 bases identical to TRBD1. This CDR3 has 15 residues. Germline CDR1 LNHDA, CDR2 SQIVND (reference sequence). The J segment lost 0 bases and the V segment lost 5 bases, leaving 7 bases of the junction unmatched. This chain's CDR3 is CASSSHGTASYEQYF. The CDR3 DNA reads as TGTGCCAGTAGTTCTCACGGGACAGCCTCCTACGAGCAGTACTTC.

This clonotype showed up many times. Written as DNA, the CDR3 is TGTGCCAGCAGTGAAAGGCCGGGTGAAAAACTGTTTTTT. Protein: CASSERPGEKLFF. The chain joins TRBV6-1 to TRBJ1-4; the D is unclear. V shed 2 bases and J shed 7 bases, with 8 bases lying between them. CDR1 and CDR2 from the germline V gene are MNHNS and SASEGT. The CDR3 is 13 amino acids.

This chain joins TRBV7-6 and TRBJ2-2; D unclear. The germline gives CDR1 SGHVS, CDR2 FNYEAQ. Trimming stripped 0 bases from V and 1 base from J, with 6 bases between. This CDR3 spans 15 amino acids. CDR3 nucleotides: TGTGCCAGCAGCTTAGCGCGAGGGAACACCGGGGAGCTGTTTTTT. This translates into CASSLARGNTGELFF.

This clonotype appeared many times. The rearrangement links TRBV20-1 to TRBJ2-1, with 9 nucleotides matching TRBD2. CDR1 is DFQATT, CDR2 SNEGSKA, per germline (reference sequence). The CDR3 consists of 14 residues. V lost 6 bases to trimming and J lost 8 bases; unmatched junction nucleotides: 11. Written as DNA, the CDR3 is TGCAGTGCCCTTAGCGGGAGATTCGTCGATGAGCAGTTCTTC. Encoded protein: CSALSGRFVDEQFF.

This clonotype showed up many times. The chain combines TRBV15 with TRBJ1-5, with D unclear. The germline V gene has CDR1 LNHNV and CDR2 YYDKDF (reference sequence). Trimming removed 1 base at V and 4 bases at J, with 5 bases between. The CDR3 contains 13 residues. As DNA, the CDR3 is TGTGCCACCAGCAGAGGCGAAAATCAGCCCCAGCATTTT. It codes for CATSRGENQPQHF.

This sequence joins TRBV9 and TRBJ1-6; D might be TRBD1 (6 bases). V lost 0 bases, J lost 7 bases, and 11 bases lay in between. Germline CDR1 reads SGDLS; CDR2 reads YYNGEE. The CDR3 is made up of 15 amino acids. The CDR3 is CASSVAAGENSPLHF. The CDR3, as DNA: TGTGCCAGCAGCGTAGCGGCAGGGGAGAATTCACCCCTCCACTTT.

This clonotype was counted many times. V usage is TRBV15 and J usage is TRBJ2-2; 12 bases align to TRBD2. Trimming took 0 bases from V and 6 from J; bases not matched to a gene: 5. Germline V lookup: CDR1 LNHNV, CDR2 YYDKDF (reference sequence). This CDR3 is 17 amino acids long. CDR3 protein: CATSRDAASGRAGELFF. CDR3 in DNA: TGTGCCACCAGCAGAGATGCGGCTAGCGGGAGGGCCGGGGAGCTGTTTTTT.